This TCR beta chain was captured by sequencing in a study of T-cell reconstitution after alpha-beta-depleted transplantation in children. The library targeted TCRbeta and was prepared with unique molecular identifiers. One entry per CDR3 protein, called by TCRdb with MiXCR from the PCR reads. This sample carries approximately 590,000 distinct CDR3 sequences, over 9.5% of them seen once, and the ten largest clones take roughly 4%. This clonotype was found many times. The CDR3 loop spans 16 amino acids. V gave up 0 bases and J gave up 4 bases, with 15 bases separating them. The V gene's germline CDR1 is SGHTA and CDR2 FQGNSA.

This chain connects TRBV7-2 to TRBJ2-5, with no clear D. Source: PBMCs from the stem cell graft donor, taken from the stem cell graft. The TCR sequence derives from a human donor who donated a stem cell graft to a child with acute myeloid leukemia. This chain's CDR3 is CASSLAGRLDGETQYF. The CDR3 DNA follows: TGTGCCAGCAGCTTAGCCGGCAGGCTGGATGGAGAGACCCAGTACTTC.